What follows is one T cell receptor beta chain and its context. No antigen is known for it. This sample stems from a study of shared clonotypes between healthy human individuals. Overall study results and limits: A reduction in generation probabilities was seen for non-shared clonotypes relative to those shared by all four donors.

Authors' data handling: From ImmunoSEQ came sequences covering only the junction and carrying no quality scores, so filtering differed. Assay: immunoSEQ multiplex PCR; the TCRdb copy retains only in-frame clones and omits some. That table is the source of V, J and clone size, and D and trimming were worked out from the DNA. The table includes over 950,000 clones, approximately 77% detected once. Adult Caucasians living in Nashville, Tennessee made up all of the donors. The authors divided CD4+ cells into CD45RA+ naive and CD45RA-negative memory subsets. Material: memory CD4+ T cells from PBMCs. As to subset: CD45RA-negative fraction. The TCR was taken from a man between 18 and 29 years old in good health. Some clones in this sample may be carry-over from other donors' samples.

The CDR3 DNA follows: TGTGCCAGCAGCCCGGCGGTCGGGACCCCGAGGGATGAGCAGTTCTTC. Its protein is CASSPAVGTPRDEQFF. The chain is built from TRBV5-8 and TRBJ2-1, with D possibly being TRBD1 or TRBD2 (5 bases each). V lost 4 bases and J 8 bases, leaving 22 bases between the germline ends. The CDR3 is 16 residues long. Germline V gene data show CDR1 as SGHTS and CDR2 as YDEGEE.